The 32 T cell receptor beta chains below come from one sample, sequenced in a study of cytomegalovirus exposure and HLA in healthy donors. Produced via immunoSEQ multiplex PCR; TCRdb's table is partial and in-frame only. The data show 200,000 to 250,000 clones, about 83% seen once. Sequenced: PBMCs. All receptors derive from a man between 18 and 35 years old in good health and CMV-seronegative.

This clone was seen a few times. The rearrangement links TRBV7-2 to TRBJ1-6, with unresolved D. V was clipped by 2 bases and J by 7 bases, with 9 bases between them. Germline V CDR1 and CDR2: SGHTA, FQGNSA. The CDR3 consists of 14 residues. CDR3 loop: CASSLLSSNSPLHF. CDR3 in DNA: TGTGCCAGCAGCTTACTTTCCTCGAATTCACCCCTCCACTTT.

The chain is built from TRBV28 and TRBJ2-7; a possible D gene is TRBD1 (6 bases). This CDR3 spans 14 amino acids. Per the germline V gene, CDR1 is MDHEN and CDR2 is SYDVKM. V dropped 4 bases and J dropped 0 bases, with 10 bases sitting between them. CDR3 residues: CASSSRTDSYEQYF. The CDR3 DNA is TGTGCCAGCAGTTCTAGGACAGACTCCTACGAGCAGTACTTC.

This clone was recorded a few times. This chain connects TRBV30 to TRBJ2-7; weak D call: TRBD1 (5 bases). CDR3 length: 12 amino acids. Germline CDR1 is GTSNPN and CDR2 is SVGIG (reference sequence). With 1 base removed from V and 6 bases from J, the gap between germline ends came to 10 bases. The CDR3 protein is CAWSEGDSEQYF. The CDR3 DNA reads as TGTGCCTGGAGTGAAGGAGACAGCGAGCAGTACTTC.

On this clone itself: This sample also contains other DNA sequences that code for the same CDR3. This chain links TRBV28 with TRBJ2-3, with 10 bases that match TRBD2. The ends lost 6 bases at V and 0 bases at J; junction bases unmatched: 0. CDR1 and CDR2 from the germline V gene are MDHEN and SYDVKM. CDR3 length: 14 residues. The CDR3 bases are TGTGCCAGCAGGACTAGCGGGAGCACAGATACGCAGTATTTT. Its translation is CASRTSGSTDTQYF.

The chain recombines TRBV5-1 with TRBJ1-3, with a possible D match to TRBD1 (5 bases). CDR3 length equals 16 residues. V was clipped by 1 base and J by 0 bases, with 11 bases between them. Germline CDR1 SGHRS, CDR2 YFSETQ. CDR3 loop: CASSLTQVSSGNTIYF. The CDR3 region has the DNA TGCGCCAGCAGCTTGACACAGGTTTCCTCTGGAAACACCATATATTTT.

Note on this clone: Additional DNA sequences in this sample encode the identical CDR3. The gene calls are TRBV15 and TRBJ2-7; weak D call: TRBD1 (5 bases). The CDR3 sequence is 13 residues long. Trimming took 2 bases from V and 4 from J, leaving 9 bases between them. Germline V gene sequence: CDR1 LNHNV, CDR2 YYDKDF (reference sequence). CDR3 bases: TGTGCCACCAGCAGACCCGACAGTTACGAGCAGTACTTC. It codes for CATSRPDSYEQYF.

DNA of the CDR3: TGTGCCAGCAGTAAACGGACAGGCGGGAACACTGAAGCTTTCTTT. Protein: CASSKRTGGNTEAFF. V usage is TRBV27 and J usage is TRBJ1-1, with 7 nucleotides matching TRBD1. With 5 bases clipped from V and 1 base from J, the junction kept 7 bases outside the gene matches. This CDR3 has 15 residues. CDR1 is MNHEY and CDR2 is SMNVEV in the germline V gene (reference sequence).

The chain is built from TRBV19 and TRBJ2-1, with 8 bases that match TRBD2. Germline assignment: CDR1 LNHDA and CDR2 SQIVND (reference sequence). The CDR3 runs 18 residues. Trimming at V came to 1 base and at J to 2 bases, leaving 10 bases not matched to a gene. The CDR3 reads CASSIASVGGRTYNEQFF. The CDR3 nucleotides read TGTGCCAGTAGTATAGCCTCCGTTGGCGGGAGGACCTACAATGAGCAGTTCTTC.

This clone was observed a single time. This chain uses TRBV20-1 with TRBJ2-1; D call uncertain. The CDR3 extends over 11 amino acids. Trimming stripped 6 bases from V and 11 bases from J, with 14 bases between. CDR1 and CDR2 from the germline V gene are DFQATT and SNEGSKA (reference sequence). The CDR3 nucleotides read TGCAGTGCCTCCCTAGGAATGAAGCAGTTCTTC. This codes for CSASLGMKQFF.

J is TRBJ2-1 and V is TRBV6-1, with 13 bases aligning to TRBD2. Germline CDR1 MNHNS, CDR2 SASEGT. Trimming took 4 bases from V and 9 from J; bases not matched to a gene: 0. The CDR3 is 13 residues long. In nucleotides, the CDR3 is TGTGCCAGCAGTGGACTAGCGGGAGGTGAGCAGTTCTTC. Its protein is CASSGLAGGEQFF.

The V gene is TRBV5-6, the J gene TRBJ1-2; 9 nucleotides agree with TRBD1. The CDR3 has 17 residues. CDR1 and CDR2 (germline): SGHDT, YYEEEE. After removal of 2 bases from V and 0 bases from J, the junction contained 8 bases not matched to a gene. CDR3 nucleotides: TGTGCCAGCAGCTTCGGACAGGGGAGGAACCCTAACTATGGCTACACCTTC. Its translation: CASSFGQGRNPNYGYTF.

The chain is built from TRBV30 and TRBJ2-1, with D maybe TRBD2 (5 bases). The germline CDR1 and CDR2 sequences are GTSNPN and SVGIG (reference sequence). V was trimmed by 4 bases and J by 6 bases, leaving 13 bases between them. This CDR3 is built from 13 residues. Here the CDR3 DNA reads TGTGCCTGGATTCGGGGAAACTTCAATGAGCAGTTCTTC. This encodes CAWIRGNFNEQFF. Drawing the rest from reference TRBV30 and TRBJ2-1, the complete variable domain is SQTIHQWPATLVQPVGSPLSLECTVEGTSNPNLYWYRQAAGRGLQLLFYSVGIGQISSEVPQNLSASRPQDRQFILSSKKLLLSDSGFYLCAWIRGNFNEQFFGPGTRLTVL.

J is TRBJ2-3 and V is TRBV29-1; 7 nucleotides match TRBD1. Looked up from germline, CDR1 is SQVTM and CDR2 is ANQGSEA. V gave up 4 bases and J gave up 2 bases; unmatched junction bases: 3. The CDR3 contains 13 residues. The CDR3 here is CSVAGQTTDTQYF. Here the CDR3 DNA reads TGCAGCGTTGCGGGACAGACCACAGATACGCAGTATTTT.

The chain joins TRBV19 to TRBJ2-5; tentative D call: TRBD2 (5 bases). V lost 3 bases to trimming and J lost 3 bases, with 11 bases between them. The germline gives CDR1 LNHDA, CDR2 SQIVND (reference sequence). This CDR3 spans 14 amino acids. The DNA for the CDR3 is TGTGCCAGTAGTATTTACGGGGAAGAAGAGACCCAGTACTTC. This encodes CASSIYGEEETQYF.

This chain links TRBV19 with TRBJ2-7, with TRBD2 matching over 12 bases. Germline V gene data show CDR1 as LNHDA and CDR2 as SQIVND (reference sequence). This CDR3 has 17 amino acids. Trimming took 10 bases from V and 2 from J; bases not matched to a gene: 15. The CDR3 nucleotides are TGTGCCACCTTCGGGGGCCTAGCGGGAGGGCTACCCTACGAGCAGTACTTC. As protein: CATFGGLAGGLPYEQYF.

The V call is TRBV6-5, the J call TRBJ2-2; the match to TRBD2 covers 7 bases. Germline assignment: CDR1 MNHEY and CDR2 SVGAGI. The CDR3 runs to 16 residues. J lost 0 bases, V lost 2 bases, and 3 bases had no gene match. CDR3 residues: CASSYVGGTNTGELFF. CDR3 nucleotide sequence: TGTGCCAGCAGTTACGTCGGGGGGACGAACACCGGGGAGCTGTTTTTT.

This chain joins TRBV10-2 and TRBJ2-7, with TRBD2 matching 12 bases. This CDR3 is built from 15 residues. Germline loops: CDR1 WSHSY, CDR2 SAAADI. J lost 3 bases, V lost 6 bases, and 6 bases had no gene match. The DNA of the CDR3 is TGCGCCAGCAGCGCCGCTAGCGGGGGGGTCTACGAGCAGTACTTC. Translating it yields CASSAASGGVYEQYF.

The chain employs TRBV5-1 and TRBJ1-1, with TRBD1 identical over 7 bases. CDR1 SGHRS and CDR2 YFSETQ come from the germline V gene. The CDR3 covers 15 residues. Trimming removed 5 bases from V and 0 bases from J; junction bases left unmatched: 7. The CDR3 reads CASRYDRAMNTEAFF. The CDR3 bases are TGCGCCAGCAGATACGACAGGGCAATGAACACTGAAGCTTTCTTT.

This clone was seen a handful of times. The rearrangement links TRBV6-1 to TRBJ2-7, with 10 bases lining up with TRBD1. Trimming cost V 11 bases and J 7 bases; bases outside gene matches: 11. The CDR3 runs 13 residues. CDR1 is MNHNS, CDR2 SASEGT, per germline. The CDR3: CAGQTGTGDEQYF. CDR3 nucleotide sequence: TGTGCCGGACAGACTGGGACAGGGGATGAGCAGTACTTC.

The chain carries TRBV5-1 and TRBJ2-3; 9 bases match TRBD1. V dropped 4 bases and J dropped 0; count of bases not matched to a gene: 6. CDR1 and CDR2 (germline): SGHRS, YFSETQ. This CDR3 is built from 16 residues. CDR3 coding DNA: TGCGCCAGCAGCATTACAGGGGGCGGAAGCACAGATACGCAGTATTTT. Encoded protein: CASSITGGGSTDTQYF.

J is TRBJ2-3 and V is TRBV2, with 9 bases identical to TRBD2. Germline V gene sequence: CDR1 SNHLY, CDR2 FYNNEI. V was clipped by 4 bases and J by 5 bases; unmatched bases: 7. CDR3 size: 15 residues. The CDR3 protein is CASSVRAGGLDTQYF. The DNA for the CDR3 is TGTGCCAGCAGTGTGAGGGCGGGGGGGCTAGATACGCAGTATTTT.

CDR3 sequence reads: CASSSLADSYNEQFF. For the CDR3, the DNA is TGTGCCAGCAGCTCGCTAGCGGACTCCTACAATGAGCAGTTCTTC. This chain uses TRBV5-6 with TRBJ2-1, with 7 bases fitting TRBD2. Germline lookup yields CDR1 SGHDT and CDR2 YYEEEE. Unmatched junction bases numbered 3, after V lost 3 bases and J lost 0 bases. The CDR3 has 15 residues.

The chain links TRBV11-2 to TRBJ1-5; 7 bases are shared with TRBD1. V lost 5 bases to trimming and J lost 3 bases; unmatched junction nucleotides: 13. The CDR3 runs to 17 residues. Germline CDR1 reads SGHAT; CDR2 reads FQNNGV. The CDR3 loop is CASSEQSTGIFNQPQHF. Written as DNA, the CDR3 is TGTGCCAGCAGCGAACAATCGACAGGGATCTTCAATCAGCCCCAGCATTTT.

The CDR3 protein is CASRSVNTEAFF. The CDR3 DNA reads as TGTGCCAGCAGATCAGTAAACACTGAAGCTTTCTTT. J is TRBJ1-1 and V is TRBV5-4; no clear D. Trimming took 5 bases from V and 2 from J, leaving 7 bases between them. The CDR3 is 12 residues long. Germline V lookup: CDR1 SGHNT, CDR2 YYREEE (reference sequence).

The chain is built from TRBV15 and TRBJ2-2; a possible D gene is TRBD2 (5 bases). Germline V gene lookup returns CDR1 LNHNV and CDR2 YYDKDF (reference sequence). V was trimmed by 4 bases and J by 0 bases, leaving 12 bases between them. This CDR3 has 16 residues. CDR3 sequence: CATSKNGLTNTGELFF. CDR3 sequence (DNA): TGTGCCACCAGCAAAAACGGACTGACGAACACCGGGGAGCTGTTTTTT.

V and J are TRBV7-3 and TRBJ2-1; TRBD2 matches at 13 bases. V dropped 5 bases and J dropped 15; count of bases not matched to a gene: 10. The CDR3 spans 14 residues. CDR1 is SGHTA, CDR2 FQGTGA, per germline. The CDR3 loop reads CASSPGTSGARSFF. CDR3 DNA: TGTGCCAGCAGCCCAGGGACTAGCGGGGCCAGATCGTTCTTC.

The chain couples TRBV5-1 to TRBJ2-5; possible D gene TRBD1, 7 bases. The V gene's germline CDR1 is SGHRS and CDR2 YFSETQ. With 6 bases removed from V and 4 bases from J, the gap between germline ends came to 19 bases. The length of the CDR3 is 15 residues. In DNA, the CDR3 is TGCGCCAGCATAGGCAGGGGGGAGAAATTAGAGACCCAGTACTTC. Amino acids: CASIGRGEKLETQYF.

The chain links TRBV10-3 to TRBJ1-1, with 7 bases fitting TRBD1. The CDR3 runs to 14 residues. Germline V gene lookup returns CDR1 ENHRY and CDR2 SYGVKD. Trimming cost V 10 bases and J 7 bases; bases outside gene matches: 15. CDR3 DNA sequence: TGTGCCACAATAGATCCGGGACAGAAGATTGAAGCTTTCTTT. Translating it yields CATIDPGQKIEAFF.

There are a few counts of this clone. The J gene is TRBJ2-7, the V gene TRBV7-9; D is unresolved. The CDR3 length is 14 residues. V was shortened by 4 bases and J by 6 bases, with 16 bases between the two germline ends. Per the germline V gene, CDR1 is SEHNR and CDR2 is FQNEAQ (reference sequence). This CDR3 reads CASSSLLWSPEQYF. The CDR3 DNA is TGTGCCAGCAGCTCCCTCCTTTGGAGTCCCGAGCAGTACTTC.

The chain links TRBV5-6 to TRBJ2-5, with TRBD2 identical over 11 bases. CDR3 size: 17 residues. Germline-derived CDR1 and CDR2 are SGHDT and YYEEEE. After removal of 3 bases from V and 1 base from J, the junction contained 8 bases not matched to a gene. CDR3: CASSWGPGLAVQETQYF. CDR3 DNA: TGTGCCAGCAGCTGGGGGCCGGGACTAGCGGTCCAAGAGACCCAGTACTTC.

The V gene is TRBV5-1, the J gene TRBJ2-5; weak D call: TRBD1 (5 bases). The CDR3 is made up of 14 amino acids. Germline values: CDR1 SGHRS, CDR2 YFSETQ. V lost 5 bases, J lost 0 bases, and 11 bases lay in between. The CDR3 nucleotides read TGCGCCAGCAGTCTCAGGGATAACCAAGAGACCCAGTACTTC. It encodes CASSLRDNQETQYF.

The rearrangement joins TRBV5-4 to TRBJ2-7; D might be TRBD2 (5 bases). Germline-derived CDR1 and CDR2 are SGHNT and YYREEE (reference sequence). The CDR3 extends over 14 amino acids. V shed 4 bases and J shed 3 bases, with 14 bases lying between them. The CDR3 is CASSVESGNYEQYF. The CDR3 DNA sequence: TGTGCCAGCAGCGTGGAGTCCGGGAACTACGAGCAGTACTTC.